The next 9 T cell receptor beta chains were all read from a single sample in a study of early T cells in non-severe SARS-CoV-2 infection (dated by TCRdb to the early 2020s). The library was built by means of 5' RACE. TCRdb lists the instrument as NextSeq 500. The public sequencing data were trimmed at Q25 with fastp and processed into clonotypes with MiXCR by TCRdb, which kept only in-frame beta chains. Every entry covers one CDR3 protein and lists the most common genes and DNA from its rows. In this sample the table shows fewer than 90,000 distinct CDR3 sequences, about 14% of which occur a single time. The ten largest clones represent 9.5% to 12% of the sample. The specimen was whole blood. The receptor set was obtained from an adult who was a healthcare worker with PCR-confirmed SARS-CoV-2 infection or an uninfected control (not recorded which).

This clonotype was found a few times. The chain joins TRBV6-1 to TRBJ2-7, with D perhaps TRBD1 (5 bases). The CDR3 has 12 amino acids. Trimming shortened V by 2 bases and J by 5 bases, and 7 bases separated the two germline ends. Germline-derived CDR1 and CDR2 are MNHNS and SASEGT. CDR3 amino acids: CASSESRDEQYF. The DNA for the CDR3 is TGTGCCAGCAGTGAATCCAGGGACGAGCAGTACTTC.

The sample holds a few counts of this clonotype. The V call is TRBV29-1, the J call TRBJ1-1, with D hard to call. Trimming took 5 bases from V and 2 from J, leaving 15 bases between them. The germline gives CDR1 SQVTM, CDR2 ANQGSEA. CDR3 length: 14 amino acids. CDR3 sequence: CSVRRTLHNTEAFF. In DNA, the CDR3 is TGCAGCGTTCGTCGTACGCTGCATAACACTGAAGCTTTCTTT.

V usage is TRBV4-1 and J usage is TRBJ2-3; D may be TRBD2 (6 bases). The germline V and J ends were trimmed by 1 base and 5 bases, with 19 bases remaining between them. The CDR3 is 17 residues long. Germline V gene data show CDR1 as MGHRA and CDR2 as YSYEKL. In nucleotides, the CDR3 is TGCGCCAGCAGCCAAGCTATAGCGCGGGGAGATGAAGATACGCAGTATTTT. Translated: CASSQAIARGDEDTQYF.

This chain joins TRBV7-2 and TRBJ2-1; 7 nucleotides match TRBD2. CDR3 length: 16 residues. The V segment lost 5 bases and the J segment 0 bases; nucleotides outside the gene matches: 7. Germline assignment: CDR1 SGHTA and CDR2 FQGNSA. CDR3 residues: CASSGGGGSSYNEQFF. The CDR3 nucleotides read TGTGCCAGCAGCGGCGGAGGCGGGAGCTCCTACAATGAGCAGTTCTTC.

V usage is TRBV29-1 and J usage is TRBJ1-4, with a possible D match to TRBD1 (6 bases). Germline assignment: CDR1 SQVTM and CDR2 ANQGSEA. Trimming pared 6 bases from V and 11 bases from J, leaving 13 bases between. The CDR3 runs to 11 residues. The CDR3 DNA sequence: TGCAGCGTGAGTGAGGGGGGGAAACTGTTTTTT. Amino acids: CSVSEGGKLFF. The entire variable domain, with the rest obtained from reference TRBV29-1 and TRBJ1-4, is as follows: SAVISQKPSRDICQRGTSLTIQCQVDSQVTMMFWYRQQPGQSLTLIATANQGSEATYESGFVIDKFPISRPNLTFSTLTVSNMSPEDSSIYLCSVSEGGKLFFGSGTQLSVL.

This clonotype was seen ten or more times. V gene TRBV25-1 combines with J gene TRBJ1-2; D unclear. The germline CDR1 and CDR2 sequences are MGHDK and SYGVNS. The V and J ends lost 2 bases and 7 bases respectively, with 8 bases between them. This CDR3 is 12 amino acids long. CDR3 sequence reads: CASSEGPFGYTF. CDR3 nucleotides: TGTGCCAGCAGTGAAGGTCCTTTTGGCTACACCTTC.

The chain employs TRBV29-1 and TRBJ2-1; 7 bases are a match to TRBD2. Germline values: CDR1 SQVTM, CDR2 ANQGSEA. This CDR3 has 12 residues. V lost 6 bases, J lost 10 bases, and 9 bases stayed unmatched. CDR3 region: CSVGPMGGEQFF. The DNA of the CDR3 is TGCAGCGTCGGCCCCATGGGGGGGGAGCAGTTCTTC.

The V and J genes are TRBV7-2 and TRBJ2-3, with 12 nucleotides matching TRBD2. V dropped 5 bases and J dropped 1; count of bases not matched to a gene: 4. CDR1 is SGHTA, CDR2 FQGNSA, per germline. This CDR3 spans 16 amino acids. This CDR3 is CASSPSSGGGTDTQYF. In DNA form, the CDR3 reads TGTGCCAGCAGCCCCTCTAGCGGGGGGGGCACAGATACGCAGTATTTT.

CDR3 nucleotides: TGTGCCAGCAGCTTAATCCGCCTTCAGACCCAGTACTTC. This sequence encodes CASSLIRLQTQYF. The rearrangement links TRBV5-6 to TRBJ2-5; D is ambiguous. The V gene lost 2 bases and the J gene lost 6 bases, with 11 bases spanning the gap. This CDR3 comprises 13 residues. Germline V gene sequence: CDR1 SGHDT, CDR2 YYEEEE.